This TCR beta chain was captured in a study of T cells in Graves' hyperthyroidism and ophthalmopathy. Study-wide results and caveats: Blood held most thyroid clonotypes expanded above 0.001 frequency. For ophthalmopathy, model prediction preceded onset by a median approximately 6 months.

To note about this clonotype: No antigen is known for it.

This CDR3 spans 16 amino acids. After removal of 4 bases from V and 6 bases from J, the junction contained 8 bases not matched to a gene. Germline CDR1 and CDR2: MGHDK and SYGVNS. If no ophthalmopathy progression occurred within 18 months, Graves' hyperthyroidism was stable. TCR beta CDR3 region amplification was performed from RNA transcripts. HTBI primers were used for first-round RT-PCR of the TCR CDR3. Using its own MiXCR run on the multiplex PCR reads, TCRdb lists one record per CDR3 protein. The top ten hold approximately 31% of the sample, which has hundreds of thousands of distinct CDR3 sequences, around 40% seen once.

The chain uses TRBV25-1 and TRBJ1-6; 8 nucleotides match TRBD1. Sequencing was done on a sample of blood. The clonotype originates from a woman in her thirties or forties with Graves' hyperthyroidism. CDR3 DNA: TGTGCCAGCAGTGCTAGATTTACAGGGGGTAATTCACCCCTCCACTTT. Its translation is CASSARFTGGNSPLHF.